The 2 T cell receptor beta chains below all came from one sample that was sequenced in a study of blood T cell repertoires in COVID-19. TCRdb's table, derived via immunoSEQ multiplex PCR, lists solely in-frame clones and lacks some. The table includes over 200,000 clones, around 78% detected once. The material sequenced was peripheral blood. These receptor sequences come from a woman in her 70s with active or convalescent COVID-19.

The chain uses TRBV6-5 and TRBJ2-1, with D maybe TRBD2 (5 bases). CDR1 MNHEY and CDR2 SVGAGI come from the germline V gene. V dropped 2 bases and J dropped 10 bases, with 18 bases sitting between them. The CDR3 length is 15 residues. CDR3 sequence reads: CASSYGLAGGGEQFF. The CDR3 bases are TGTGCCAGCAGTTACGGCCTAGCAGGAGGTGGGGAGCAGTTCTTC.

This clone was seen a handful of times. V is TRBV25-1 and J is TRBJ2-1, with TRBD2 as a possible D gene (5 bases). The V end was cut by 1 base, the J end by 10 bases, with 8 bases between. Looked up from germline, CDR1 is MGHDK and CDR2 is SYGVNS. This CDR3 has 12 amino acids. The CDR3 reads CASSELGREQFF. CDR3 nucleotides: TGTGCCAGCAGTGAATTGGGGAGAGAGCAGTTCTTC.